These 31 T cell receptor beta chains were all obtained from the same sample, sequenced in a study of T cells in Graves' hyperthyroidism and ophthalmopathy. TCR beta CDR3 region amplification was performed from RNA transcripts. A first-round RT-PCR of the TCR CDR3 used the HTBI primer set. TCRdb analysed the multiplex PCR reads with MiXCR anew, one entry per CDR3 protein. This repertoire shows over 350,000 distinct CDR3 sequences, approximately 17% found once; its top ten account for 40%. Sequenced sample: blood. The source of these receptors is a man younger than 30 with Graves' ophthalmopathy.

The genes are TRBV27 and TRBJ1-5, with a tentative D call TRBD1 (5 bases). Germline V gene sequence: CDR1 MNHEY, CDR2 SMNVEV (reference sequence). The CDR3 consists of 12 residues. Trimming cost V 5 bases and J 9 bases, with 11 bases left between them. CDR3 DNA: TGTGCCAGCAGTACGTACGGGGGGCCCCAGCATTTT. Protein: CASSTYGGPQHF.

At least ten counts were recorded for this clonotype. The V and J genes are TRBV27 and TRBJ1-5; D not certain. The germline V and J ends were trimmed by 3 bases and 3 bases, with 12 bases remaining between them. The germline CDR1 and CDR2 sequences are MNHEY and SMNVEV (reference sequence). The CDR3 is 15 amino acids. The CDR3 loop reads CASSLMAVPNQPQHF. CDR3 DNA: TGTGCCAGCAGTTTGATGGCGGTTCCCAATCAGCCCCAGCATTTT.

The chain uses TRBV27 and TRBJ1-1, with D perhaps TRBD1 (6 bases). V dropped 1 base and J dropped 3 bases, with 15 bases sitting between them. Germline-derived CDR1 and CDR2 are MNHEY and SMNVEV (reference sequence). CDR3 size: 16 residues. This CDR3 is CASSLLAGAGYTEAFF. DNA for the CDR3: TGTGCCAGCAGTTTATTGGCAGGGGCAGGGTACACTGAAGCTTTCTTT.

This clonotype was seen only a few times. The CDR3: CASGLILETGGEETQYF. For the CDR3, the DNA is TGTGCTAGTGGTTTGATACTTGAGACAGGGGGCGAGGAGACCCAGTACTTC. The J gene is TRBJ2-5, the V gene TRBV12-5; 10 bases map to TRBD1. CDR1 is LGHNT and CDR2 is FRNRAP in the germline V gene. The CDR3 runs 17 residues. V was clipped by 2 bases and J by 5 bases; unmatched bases: 11.

J is TRBJ2-1 and V is TRBV5-1, with 9 bases aligning to TRBD2. The CDR3 has 14 amino acids. After removal of 5 bases from V and 2 bases from J, the junction contained 2 bases not matched to a gene. CDR1 is SGHRS, CDR2 YFSETQ, per germline. CDR3 amino acids: CASRSSGTYNEQFF. CDR3 bases: TGCGCCAGCAGGTCTAGCGGGACCTACAATGAGCAGTTCTTC.

This clonotype has at least ten counts. The chain has TRBV2 and TRBJ2-7, with 8 bases fitting TRBD1. CDR1 is SNHLY, CDR2 FYNNEI, per germline. V shed 4 bases and J 4 bases; nucleotides not matched to a gene: 3. This CDR3 spans 13 amino acids. The CDR3 sequence is CASSGQGWYEQYF. The CDR3 DNA reads TGTGCCAGCAGTGGACAGGGGTGGTACGAGCAGTACTTC.

This chain connects TRBV20-1 to TRBJ1-2, with a weak D call TRBD1 (5 bases). V lost 2 bases to trimming and J lost 7 bases, with 17 bases between them. Germline assignment: CDR1 DFQATT and CDR2 SNEGSKA (reference sequence). This CDR3 has 14 amino acids. CDR3 nucleotide sequence: TGCAGTGCTAGATATAGCCCCCGGGGGGGTGGCTACACCTTC. This gives the protein CSARYSPRGGGYTF.

The J gene is TRBJ2-7, the V gene TRBV28, with 8 nucleotides matching TRBD1. Germline V lookup: CDR1 MDHEN, CDR2 SYDVKM. J lost 0 bases, V lost 6 bases, and 7 bases had no gene match. The CDR3 consists of 15 residues. The CDR3 sequence: CASSLDRAYSYEQYF. CDR3 coding DNA: TGTGCCAGCAGCCTGGACAGGGCCTACTCCTACGAGCAGTACTTC. The complete variable domain, with remaining parts taken from reference TRBV28 and TRBJ2-7, reads DVKVTQSSRYLVKRTGEKVFLECVQDMDHENMFWYRQDPGLGLRLIYFSYDVKMKEKGDIPEGYSVSREKKERFSLILESASTNQTSMYLCASSLDRAYSYEQYFGPGTRLTVT.

This clonotype was counted many times. V usage is TRBV6-1 and J usage is TRBJ1-5; the match to TRBD1 covers 8 bases. V trimming: 5 bases; J trimming: 2 bases; junction bases outside the gene matches: 5. Germline V gene data show CDR1 as MNHNS and CDR2 as SASEGT. The CDR3 sequence is 15 residues long. CDR3: CASSFGQGRNQPQHF. Written as DNA, the CDR3 is TGTGCCAGCAGTTTCGGACAGGGTCGCAATCAGCCCCAGCATTTT.

This clonotype showed up many times. The chain uses TRBV2 and TRBJ1-1; D uncertain. From germline, CDR1 is SNHLY and CDR2 FYNNEI. The CDR3 contains 13 residues. V dropped 10 bases and J dropped 7 bases, with 19 bases sitting between them. CDR3 DNA sequence: TGTGCCACCACTAAAGGCTCCGGAGTTGAAGCTTTCTTT. It encodes CATTKGSGVEAFF.

This clonotype was seen more than once but under ten times. V usage is TRBV6-1 and J usage is TRBJ1-5; D unclear. The V gene lost 7 bases and the J gene lost 2 bases, with 9 bases spanning the gap. The length of the CDR3 is 13 residues. Per germline, CDR1 MNHNS and CDR2 SASEGT. CDR3 residues: CASKESGNQPQHF. The CDR3 nucleotides read TGTGCCAGCAAGGAGAGCGGCAATCAGCCCCAGCATTTT.

This sequence joins TRBV6-5 and TRBJ2-7; a possible D gene is TRBD2 (5 bases). V lost 0 bases and J lost 0, with 18 bases in between. This CDR3 is 18 amino acids long. Per the germline V gene, CDR1 is MNHEY and CDR2 is SVGAGI. CDR3 region: CASSYSRVVGRSSYEQYF. CDR3 sequence (DNA): TGTGCCAGCAGTTACTCGAGGGTCGTCGGACGTAGCTCCTACGAGCAGTACTTC.

Concerning this clonotype itself: Possible read error: a much larger clone is one base away. This chain connects TRBV6-1 to TRBJ1-5, with D perhaps matching TRBD1 (5 bases). Germline V gene sequence: CDR1 MNHNS, CDR2 SASEGT. The CDR3 loop spans 13 amino acids. CDR3 nucleotide sequence: TGTGCCAGCGGTGAAAGGGGAAATCAGCCCCAGCATTTT. Translating gives CASGERGNQPQHF.

This clonotype was seen many times. This chain links TRBV11-2 with TRBJ2-1; no clear D gene. Germline values: CDR1 SGHAT, CDR2 FQNNGV. The CDR3 is 12 residues long. Trimming shortened V by 6 bases and J by 4 bases, and 7 bases separated the two germline ends. The CDR3 reads CASRQPYNEQFF. The CDR3 DNA reads as TGTGCCAGCAGACAACCATACAATGAGCAGTTCTTC.

This clonotype showed up just a few times. The gene calls are TRBV7-3 and TRBJ2-2; 10 nucleotides match TRBD1. CDR1 is SGHTA, CDR2 FQGTGA, per germline. The CDR3 totals 16 residues. J was trimmed by 6 bases and V by 3 bases; bases with no gene match: 7. As DNA, the CDR3 is TGTGCCAGCAGCTTCTCCGGGACAGGGGCCGCCGGGGAGCTGTTTTTT. Translating it yields CASSFSGTGAAGELFF.

V and J are TRBV5-1 and TRBJ2-1; D is uncertain. CDR3 length equals 12 residues. Germline-derived CDR1 and CDR2 are SGHRS and YFSETQ. V lost 5 bases and J lost 8, with 11 bases in between. In nucleotides, the CDR3 is TGCGCCAGCAGTCCAGCCAGCCATGAGCAGTTCTTC. It yields the protein CASSPASHEQFF.

The gene calls are TRBV20-1 and TRBJ2-7; 16 nucleotides agree with TRBD2. Germline-derived CDR1 and CDR2 are DFQATT and SNEGSKA (reference sequence). The CDR3 covers 18 residues. Germline trimming cut 0 bases from V and 3 bases from J; bases unmatched to any gene: 8. CDR3 residues: CSARDGGTSGRGYYEQYF. The CDR3 DNA reads TGCAGTGCTAGAGATGGAGGGACTAGCGGGAGGGGCTACTACGAGCAGTACTTC.

In its sample, this clonotype was seen a few times. This chain joins TRBV9 and TRBJ2-1; D may be TRBD1 (6 bases). The CDR3 contains 15 residues. Germline assignment: CDR1 SGDLS and CDR2 YYNGEE. V gave up 0 bases and J gave up 0 bases, with 7 bases separating them. CDR3 coding DNA: TGTGCCAGCAGCGTAGCGGACAGCTCCTACAATGAGCAGTTCTTC. It codes for CASSVADSSYNEQFF.

The J gene is TRBJ1-1, the V gene TRBV11-2; no firm D call. V gave up 1 base and J gave up 1 base, with 16 bases separating them. Germline V gives CDR1 SGHAT, CDR2 FQNNGV. This CDR3 has 17 residues. CDR3 sequence (DNA): TGTGCCAGCAGCTTAGTAGGGAGGCGGGTGACGAACACTGAAGCTTTCTTT. It yields the protein CASSLVGRRVTNTEAFF.

The V gene is TRBV7-9, the J gene TRBJ2-1; 12 bases are a match to TRBD2. V lost 1 base, J lost 8 bases, and 3 bases stayed unmatched. The CDR3 sequence is 15 residues long. Germline V CDR1 and CDR2: SEHNR, FQNEAQ (reference sequence). CDR3 bases: TGTGCCAGCAGCTTAGTGACTAGCGGGGGCTATGAGCAGTTCTTC. As protein: CASSLVTSGGYEQFF.

The chain carries TRBV6-6 and TRBJ2-1, with D possibly matching TRBD2 (6 bases). The CDR3 sequence is 14 residues long. Germline-derived CDR1 and CDR2 are MNHNY and SVGAGI (reference sequence). V lost 2 bases and J lost 7, with 12 bases in between. CDR3 protein: CASSYVGGDNEQFF. CDR3 DNA sequence: TGTGCCAGCAGTTACGTCGGCGGGGATAATGAGCAGTTCTTC.

The V and J genes are TRBV19 and TRBJ2-7; TRBD1 or TRBD2 may be the D gene (6 bases each). The CDR3 length is 15 residues. CDR1 LNHDA and CDR2 SQIVND come from the germline V gene (reference sequence). V was trimmed by 3 bases and J by 0 bases, leaving 12 bases between them. CDR3 bases: TGTGCCAGTAGTATTACAGGGAGGCGCTCCTACGAGCAGTACTTC. Its protein is CASSITGRRSYEQYF.

This clonotype was seen many times. CDR3 sequence (DNA): TGTGCCAGCAGCTTAGAGGGGTACACTGGGGCCAACGTCCTGACTTTC. Translation: CASSLEGYTGANVLTF. V gene TRBV11-2 combines with J gene TRBJ2-6; no definite D call. Germline lookup yields CDR1 SGHAT and CDR2 FQNNGV. Trimming removed 0 bases from V and 2 bases from J, with 8 bases in between. The CDR3 spans 16 residues.

This rearrangement joins TRBV2 to TRBJ1-4; D is uncertain. The V gene lost 10 bases and the J gene lost 8 bases, with 20 bases spanning the gap. CDR1 and CDR2 (germline): SNHLY, FYNNEI. CDR3 length: 14 residues. CDR3 sequence (DNA): TGTGCCACCACCCGGGCCTCCGGCGGCGAAAAACTGTTTTTT. Translation gives CATTRASGGEKLFF.

This clonotype was observed at least ten times. This chain connects TRBV10-3 to TRBJ2-7; D perhaps matches TRBD2 (5 bases). V was trimmed by 4 bases and J by 0 bases, leaving 13 bases between them. The CDR3 has 15 residues. Germline V gene data show CDR1 as ENHRY and CDR2 as SYGVKD. CDR3 nucleotides: TGTGCCATCAGTGCTGAGGGCCTCCTCTCCTACGAGCAGTACTTC. Its protein product is CAISAEGLLSYEQYF.

The J gene is TRBJ2-5, the V gene TRBV20-1, with 16 bases lining up with TRBD2. Germline values: CDR1 DFQATT, CDR2 SNEGSKA (reference sequence). V shed 5 bases, J shed 5 bases, and the junction held 8 bases outside the gene matches. There are 16 residues in the CDR3. The CDR3 loop reads CSASGTSGGAGETQYF. The CDR3 nucleotides read TGCAGTGCTTCCGGGACTAGCGGGGGGGCTGGTGAGACCCAGTACTTC.

This chain connects TRBV11-2 to TRBJ1-6; TRBD1 agrees at 9 bases. The CDR3 consists of 15 residues. Germline V gene sequence: CDR1 SGHAT, CDR2 FQNNGV. V lost 1 base and J lost 12; bases outside the gene matches: 7. The DNA of the CDR3 is TGTGCCAGCAGCTTAGGTGGGACAGGGTTCAAACCCCTCCACTTT. Encoded protein: CASSLGGTGFKPLHF.

This rearrangement joins TRBV7-6 to TRBJ2-5; the D gene is possibly TRBD2 (6 bases). The germline V gene encodes CDR1 SGHVS and CDR2 FNYEAQ. The CDR3 has 15 residues. V was cut by 5 bases and J by 4 bases, with 17 bases left in between. The CDR3 is CASSEHPGVGETQYF. DNA for the CDR3: TGTGCCAGCAGCGAACACCCGGGGGTGGGAGAGACCCAGTACTTC.

The V call is TRBV18, the J call TRBJ1-1, with D tentatively TRBD1 (5 bases). The ends were cut back, 3 bases at V and 4 bases at J, with 15 bases in the middle. Germline V gene lookup returns CDR1 KGHSH and CDR2 LQKENI. The CDR3 has 15 residues. CDR3 coding DNA: TGTGCCAGCTCACCCTTCTCGGACACTGCCACTGAAGCTTTCTTT. Its protein is CASSPFSDTATEAFF.

This clonotype was detected many times. The rearrangement uses TRBV20-1 and TRBJ1-1; D perhaps matches TRBD1 (6 bases). This CDR3 region has 13 residues. The germline V gene has CDR1 DFQATT and CDR2 SNEGSKA (reference sequence). V was trimmed by 1 base and J by 4 bases, leaving 10 bases between them. The CDR3 region has the DNA TGCAGTGCTAGAGCCGGGACAAGCACTGAAGCTTTCTTT. It specifies CSARAGTSTEAFF.

J is TRBJ1-3 and V is TRBV6-5, with D tentatively TRBD1 (5 bases). This CDR3 spans 15 amino acids. Per the germline V gene, CDR1 is MNHEY and CDR2 is SVGAGI. The ends were cut back, 2 bases at V and 4 bases at J, with 12 bases in the middle. DNA for the CDR3: TGTGCCAGCAGTTACCTCCAGGGTGGCGGAAACACCATATATTTT. It is translated as CASSYLQGGGNTIYF.